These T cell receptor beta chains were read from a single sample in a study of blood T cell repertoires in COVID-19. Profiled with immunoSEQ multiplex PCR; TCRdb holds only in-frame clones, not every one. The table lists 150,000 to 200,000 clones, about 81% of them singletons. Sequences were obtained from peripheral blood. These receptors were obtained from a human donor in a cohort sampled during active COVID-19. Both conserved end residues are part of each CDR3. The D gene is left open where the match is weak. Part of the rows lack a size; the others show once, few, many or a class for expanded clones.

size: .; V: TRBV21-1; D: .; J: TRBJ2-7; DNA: TGTGCCCGCAGAGGGGGCGAGCAGTACTTC; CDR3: CARRGGEQYF
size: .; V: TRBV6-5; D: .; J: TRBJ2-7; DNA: TGTGCCAGCTTACCCCCCGGGGGGCGACACGAGCAGTACTTC; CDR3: CASLPPGGRHEQYF
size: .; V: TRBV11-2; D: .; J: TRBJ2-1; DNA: TGTGCCAGCAGCTTAGTAATTTCGGGTGGGAATGAGCAGTTCTTC; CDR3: CASSLVISGGNEQFF
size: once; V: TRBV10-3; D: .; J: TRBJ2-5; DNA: TGTGCCATCAGTAGAAACCCAGGCCAAGAGACCCAGTACTTC; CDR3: CAISRNPGQETQYF
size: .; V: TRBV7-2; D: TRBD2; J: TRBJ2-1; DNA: TGTGCCAGCAGCGCCACTAGCGGGAGAGTCGATGAGCAGTTCTTC; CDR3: CASSATSGRVDEQFF
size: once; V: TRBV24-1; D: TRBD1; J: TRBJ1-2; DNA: TGTGCCACCAGTGACCACACGACAGGGTTCGGTAACTATGGCTACACCTTC; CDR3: CATSDHTTGFGNYGYTF
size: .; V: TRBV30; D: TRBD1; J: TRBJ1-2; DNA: TGTGCCTGGAGCACGGGACAGAAAAACTATGGCTACACCTTC; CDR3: CAWSTGQKNYGYTF
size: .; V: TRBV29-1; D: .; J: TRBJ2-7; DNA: TGCAGCGTTGAGGGGAGTGGGCAGGGGAGCTCCTACGAGCAGTACTTC; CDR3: CSVEGSGQGSSYEQYF
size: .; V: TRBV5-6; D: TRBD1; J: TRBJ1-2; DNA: TGTGCCAGCAGCCGGGACAGCTATGGCTACACCTTC; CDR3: CASSRDSYGYTF
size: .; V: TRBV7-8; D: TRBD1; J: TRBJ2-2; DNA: TGTGCCAGCAGCTTAAAAGGACAGGGGGTAATAACCGGGGAGCTGTTTTTT; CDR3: CASSLKGQGVITGELFF
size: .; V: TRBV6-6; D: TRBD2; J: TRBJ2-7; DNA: TGTGCCAGCAGTTACTCTAGCGGGAGCTACGAGCAGTACTTC; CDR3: CASSYSSGSYEQYF
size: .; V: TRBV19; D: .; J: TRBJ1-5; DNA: TGTGCCAGTAGTCCCGCGAGGGGCAATCAGCCCCAGCATTTT; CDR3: CASSPARGNQPQHF
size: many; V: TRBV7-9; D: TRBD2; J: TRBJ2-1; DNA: TGTGCCAGCAGCCCTGGGACTAGCGGGGGAAGCTCCTACAATGAGCAGTTCTTC; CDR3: CASSPGTSGGSSYNEQFF
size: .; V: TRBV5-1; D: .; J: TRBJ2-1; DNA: TGCGCCAGCAGCTTCAAGTTAGCCGGGGGCAATGAGCAGTTCTTC; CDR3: CASSFKLAGGNEQFF
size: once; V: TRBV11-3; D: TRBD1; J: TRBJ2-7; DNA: TGTGCCAGCAGCTTACTGGACTGGGACAGAGGCTACGAGCAGTACTTC; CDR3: CASSLLDWDRGYEQYF
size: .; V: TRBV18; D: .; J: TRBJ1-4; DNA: TGTGCCAGCTCACCATTTACGGGGATCGAAAAACTGTTTTTT; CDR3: CASSPFTGIEKLFF
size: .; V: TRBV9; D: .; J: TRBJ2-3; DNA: TGTGCCAGCAGCGTAGGCCTAGCTGACACAGATACGCAGTATTTT; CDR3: CASSVGLADTDTQYF
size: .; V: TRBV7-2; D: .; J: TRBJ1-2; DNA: TGTGCCAGCAGCTTAGGGGCCTCCTACACCTTC; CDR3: CASSLGASYTF
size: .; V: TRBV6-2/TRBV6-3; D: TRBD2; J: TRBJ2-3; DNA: TGTGCCAGCAGTCCCGGGACTAGCGGGGGTAACACAGATACGCAGTATTTT; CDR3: CASSPGTSGGNTDTQYF
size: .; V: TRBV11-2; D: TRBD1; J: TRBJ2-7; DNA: TGTGCCAGCAGCCTGCCGGGACAGGGGGCCTACGAGCAGTACTTC; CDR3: CASSLPGQGAYEQYF
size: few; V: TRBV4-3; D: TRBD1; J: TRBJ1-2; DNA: TGCGCCAGCAGCCAAGAAATACAGGGGGGGGGAACCTATGGCTACACCTTC; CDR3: CASSQEIQGGGTYGYTF
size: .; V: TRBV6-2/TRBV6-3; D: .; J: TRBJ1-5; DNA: TGTGCCAGCAGTTACGGAGGGAGCAATCAGCCCCAGCATTTT; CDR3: CASSYGGSNQPQHF
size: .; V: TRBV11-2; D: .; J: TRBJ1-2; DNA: TGTGCCAGCACCTTGGGGGGAATACCTCTATTTGGCTACACCTTC; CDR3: CASTLGGIPLFGYTF
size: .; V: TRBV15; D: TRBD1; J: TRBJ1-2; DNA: TGTGCCACCAGCGGTGCCCGGGACAGGATCTATGGCTACACCTTC; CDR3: CATSGARDRIYGYTF